The 17 T cell receptor beta chains reported below all come from one sample, sequenced in a study of cytomegalovirus exposure and HLA in healthy donors (dated by TCRdb to 2016 to 2017). The library relied on the immunoSEQ multiplex PCR assay. A mixture of 60 forward primers for TCR Vbeta segments and 13 reverse primers for TCR Jbeta segments was used in the multiplex PCR. The table comes from immuneACCESS by way of TCRdb, which keeps in-frame sequences with V and J called. Part of the clones is missing from these tables; in studies checked, under half for an unresolved V gene and the rest for unknown reasons. The sample records a few hundred thousand clones, 75% to 90% of which are singletons. About 0.29% of the sample comes from the top ten. The specimen was PBMCs. These receptors all stem from a girl aged 2 to 10 in good health and CMV-seronegative.

The DNA for the CDR3 is TGTGCCAGCAGTTCACAGGGGCTGAGCAATCAGCCCCAGCATTTT. It encodes CASSSQGLSNQPQHF. The V call is TRBV6-5, the J call TRBJ1-5, with 7 bases that match TRBD1. This CDR3 has 15 amino acids. Trimming took 4 bases from V and 1 from J; bases not matched to a gene: 4. From germline, CDR1 is MNHEY and CDR2 SVGAGI.

This rearrangement joins TRBV11-2 to TRBJ2-3; D gene unclear. CDR3 length equals 14 residues. V was cut by 1 base and J by 2 bases, with 7 bases left in between. Germline V gives CDR1 SGHAT, CDR2 FQNNGV. CDR3 in amino acids: CASSLGVFTDTQYF. The CDR3 coding sequence is TGTGCCAGCAGCTTAGGTGTCTTCACAGATACGCAGTATTTT.

CDR3 nucleotide sequence: TGTGCCAGCAGCATCTCCACAGATACGCAGTATTTT. Amino acid sequence: CASSISTDTQYF. The chain carries TRBV9 and TRBJ2-3; D gene uncertain. Per germline, CDR1 SGDLS and CDR2 YYNGEE. Trimming left V 4 bases short and J 2 bases short, with 5 bases between. The CDR3 extends over 12 amino acids.

The chain carries TRBV18 and TRBJ1-1; weak D call: TRBD1 (6 bases). Germline V gene lookup returns CDR1 KGHSH and CDR2 LQKENI. The ends were cut back, 3 bases at V and 0 bases at J, with 17 bases in the middle. The CDR3 totals 17 residues. CDR3 sequence reads: CASSPILGTGLNTEAFF. CDR3 DNA: TGTGCCAGCTCACCCATTCTAGGCACAGGGCTGAACACTGAAGCTTTCTTT.

The V gene is TRBV18, the J gene TRBJ2-7, with D unresolved. V was shortened by 3 bases and J by 6 bases, with 18 bases between the two germline ends. Germline V gene lookup returns CDR1 KGHSH and CDR2 LQKENI. The CDR3 covers 15 residues. The CDR3 bases are TGTGCCAGCTCACCCTTCGACCTGCTAGAGTCCGAGCAGTACTTC. Translating it yields CASSPFDLLESEQYF.

This CDR3 reads CSGHEPSNTEAFF. CDR3 nucleotide sequence: TGCAGCGGCCACGAGCCTTCGAACACTGAAGCTTTCTTT. V usage is TRBV29-1 and J usage is TRBJ1-1; D gene unclear. Germline assignment: CDR1 SQVTM and CDR2 ANQGSEA. The CDR3 sequence is 13 residues long. The ends were cut back, 7 bases at V and 1 base at J, with 13 bases in the middle.

The V call is TRBV4-1, the J call TRBJ2-1; D gene unclear. CDR1 is MGHRA and CDR2 is YSYEKL in the germline V gene. The CDR3 loop spans 11 amino acids. The V and J ends lost 4 bases and 8 bases respectively, with 6 bases between them. The CDR3 DNA is TGCGCCAGCAGCCGCCCGGATGAGCAGTTCTTC. The encoded protein is CASSRPDEQFF.

The chain is built from TRBV11-2 and TRBJ2-2, with 12 positions matching TRBD2. The CDR3 covers 16 residues. J was trimmed by 3 bases and V by 4 bases; bases with no gene match: 3. Germline CDR1 is SGHAT and CDR2 is FQNNGV. The CDR3: CASSSPSGGDTGELFF. CDR3 nucleotide sequence: TGTGCCAGCAGCTCCCCTAGCGGGGGGGACACCGGGGAGCTGTTTTTT.

The genes are TRBV7-9 and TRBJ2-7; D perhaps matches TRBD2 (6 bases). The CDR3 has 14 amino acids. The V gene's germline CDR1 is SEHNR and CDR2 FQNEAQ (reference sequence). V shed 0 bases and J shed 6 bases, with 12 bases lying between them. CDR3 protein: CASSLALIGGEQYF. The CDR3 DNA reads as TGTGCCAGCAGCTTAGCGCTAATCGGGGGCGAGCAGTACTTC.

V and J are TRBV27 and TRBJ2-2, with 8 bases identical to TRBD1. CDR1 MNHEY and CDR2 SMNVEV come from the germline V gene (reference sequence). With V trimmed by 3 bases and J by 5 bases, 8 bases remained unmatched. The CDR3 totals 16 residues. For the CDR3, the DNA is TGTGCCAGCAGTTTTGGTAGGACAGGGAGTACCGGGGAGCTGTTTTTT. Translated: CASSFGRTGSTGELFF.

The CDR3 reads CASSQHTSASGANVLTF. In nucleotides, the CDR3 is TGTGCCAGCAGCCAACACACTAGCGCCTCTGGGGCCAACGTCCTGACTTTC. The chain uses TRBV4-2 and TRBJ2-6; 7 positions agree with TRBD2. CDR3 size: 17 residues. The J segment lost 0 bases and the V segment lost 2 bases, leaving 4 bases of the junction unmatched. Germline V gene sequence: CDR1 LGHNA, CDR2 YNFKEQ.

The rearrangement links TRBV6-5 to TRBJ2-1, with TRBD1 identical over 8 bases. V shed 0 bases, J shed 6 bases, and the junction held 7 bases outside the gene matches. The CDR3 extends over 16 amino acids. Germline CDR1 reads MNHEY; CDR2 reads SVGAGI. This CDR3 is CASSYSKDRAANEQFF. The CDR3 DNA reads TGTGCCAGCAGTTACTCTAAGGACAGGGCTGCCAATGAGCAGTTCTTC.

The chain is built from TRBV27 and TRBJ2-5; 8 nucleotides line up with TRBD2. Germline V lookup: CDR1 MNHEY, CDR2 SMNVEV (reference sequence). Trimming cost V 5 bases and J 4 bases; bases outside gene matches: 12. The CDR3 sequence is 16 residues long. The CDR3 is CASSLYFMSGGETQYF. The CDR3 DNA follows: TGTGCCAGCAGTCTCTACTTTATGAGCGGGGGAGAGACCCAGTACTTC.

This clone showed up just once. The CDR3 loop is CASSPGQGAYGYTF. CDR3 nucleotide sequence: TGCGCCAGCAGCCCCGGACAGGGCGCGTATGGCTACACCTTC. This chain connects TRBV5-1 to TRBJ1-2, with 8 nucleotides matching TRBD1. This CDR3 is 14 amino acids long. The V segment lost 4 bases and the J segment 5 bases; nucleotides outside the gene matches: 7. Germline assignment: CDR1 SGHRS and CDR2 YFSETQ.

V gene TRBV18 combines with J gene TRBJ2-1; D is perhaps TRBD2 (5 bases). This CDR3 has 18 residues. The V gene lost 5 bases and the J gene lost 0 bases, with 20 bases spanning the gap. Per germline, CDR1 KGHSH and CDR2 LQKENI. CDR3 sequence reads: CASSSGGPAVASYNEQFF. The CDR3 DNA reads as TGTGCCAGCTCATCTGGCGGGCCAGCTGTGGCCTCCTACAATGAGCAGTTCTTC.

This sequence joins TRBV7-3 and TRBJ1-1, with 8 bases lining up with TRBD1. V shed 5 bases and J 1 base; nucleotides not matched to a gene: 6. Germline V CDR1 and CDR2: SGHTA, FQGTGA. The CDR3 has 15 amino acids. The CDR3 protein is CASSRNQGANTEAFF. In DNA, the CDR3 is TGTGCCAGCAGCCGTAATCAGGGGGCGAACACTGAAGCTTTCTTT.

The rearrangement joins TRBV28 to TRBJ1-1; D is undetermined. Trimming stripped 3 bases from V and 5 bases from J, with 13 bases between. The germline V gene encodes CDR1 MDHEN and CDR2 SYDVKM. The CDR3 has 14 residues. The CDR3 nucleotides read TGTGCCAGCAGTTTTGTGAGGTACGGAACTGAAGCTTTCTTT. Translation: CASSFVRYGTEAFF.